The text below deals with one T cell receptor beta chain. These data are taken from a study of T cell clonotyping in hematopoietic cell transplantation. Time point specified: recipient sample about 28 days before transplant, after cytoreduction. Blood collection times were about day -28 and days 30, 100, 180 posttransplant. V shed 2 bases and J shed 0 bases, with 7 bases lying between them. The V gene's germline CDR1 is SGHTA and CDR2 FQGNSA. This CDR3 spans 14 amino acids. Assay: immunoSEQ multiplex PCR; the TCRdb copy retains only in-frame clones and omits some. Among roughly 6,400 clones listed, less than 98% were seen once.

The clonotype comes from a man in his 70s with acute myeloid leukemia. Some clones in this sample may be carry-over from other donors' samples. The chain recombines TRBV7-2 with TRBJ1-1; weak D call: TRBD1 (5 bases). This specimen consisted of peripheral blood mononuclear cells, obtained before stem cell transplant. This CDR3 reads CASSLQGMNTEAFF. CDR3 coding DNA: TGTGCCAGCAGCTTACAGGGCATGAACACTGAAGCTTTCTTT.